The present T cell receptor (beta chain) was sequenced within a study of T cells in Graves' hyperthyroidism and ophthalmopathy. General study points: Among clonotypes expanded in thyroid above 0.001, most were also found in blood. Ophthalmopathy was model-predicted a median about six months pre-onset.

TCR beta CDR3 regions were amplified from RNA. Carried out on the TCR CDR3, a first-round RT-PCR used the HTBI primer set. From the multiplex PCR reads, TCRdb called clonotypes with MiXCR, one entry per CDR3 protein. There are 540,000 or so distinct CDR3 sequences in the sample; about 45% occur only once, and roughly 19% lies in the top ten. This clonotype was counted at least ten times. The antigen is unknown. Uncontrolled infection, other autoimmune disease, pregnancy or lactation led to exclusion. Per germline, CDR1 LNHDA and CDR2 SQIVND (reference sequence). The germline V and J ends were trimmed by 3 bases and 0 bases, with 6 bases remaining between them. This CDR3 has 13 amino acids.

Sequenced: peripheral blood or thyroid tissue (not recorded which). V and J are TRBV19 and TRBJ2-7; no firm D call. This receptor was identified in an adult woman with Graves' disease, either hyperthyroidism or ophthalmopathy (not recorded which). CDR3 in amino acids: CASSMATSYEQYF. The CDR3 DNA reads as TGTGCCAGTAGTATGGCTACCTCCTACGAGCAGTACTTC.